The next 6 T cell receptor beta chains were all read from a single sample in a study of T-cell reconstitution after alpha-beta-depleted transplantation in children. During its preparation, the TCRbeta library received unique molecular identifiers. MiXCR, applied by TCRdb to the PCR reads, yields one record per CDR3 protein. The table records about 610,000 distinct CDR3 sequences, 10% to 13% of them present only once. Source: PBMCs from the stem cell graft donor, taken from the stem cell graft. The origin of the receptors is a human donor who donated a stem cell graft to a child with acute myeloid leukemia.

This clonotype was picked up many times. Written as DNA, the CDR3 is TGCGCCAGCAGCTTATCCCTGGGAAAAGAGACCCAGTACTTC. It translates to CASSLSLGKETQYF. V gene TRBV5-1 combines with J gene TRBJ2-5; no definite D call. The CDR3 has 14 amino acids. The germline V gene has CDR1 SGHRS and CDR2 YFSETQ. The V end was cut by 2 bases, the J end by 3 bases, with 11 bases between.

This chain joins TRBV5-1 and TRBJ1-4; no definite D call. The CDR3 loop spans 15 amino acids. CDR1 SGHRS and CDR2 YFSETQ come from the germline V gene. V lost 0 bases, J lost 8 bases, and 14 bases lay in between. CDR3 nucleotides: TGCGCCAGCAGCTTGGATTCCGGGATTGGGGAAAAACTGTTTTTT. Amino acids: CASSLDSGIGEKLFF.

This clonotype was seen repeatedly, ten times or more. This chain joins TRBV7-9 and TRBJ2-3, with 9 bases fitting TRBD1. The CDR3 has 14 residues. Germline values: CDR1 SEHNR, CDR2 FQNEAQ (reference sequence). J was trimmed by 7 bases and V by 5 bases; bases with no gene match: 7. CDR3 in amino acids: CASSPWDRENTQYF. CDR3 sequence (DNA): TGTGCCAGCAGCCCGTGGGACAGGGAAAATACGCAGTATTTT.

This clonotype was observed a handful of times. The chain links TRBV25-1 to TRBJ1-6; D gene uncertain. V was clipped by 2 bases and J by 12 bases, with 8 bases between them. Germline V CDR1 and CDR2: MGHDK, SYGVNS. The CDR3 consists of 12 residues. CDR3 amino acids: CASSELAQPLHF. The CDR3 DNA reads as TGTGCCAGCAGTGAACTCGCACAACCCCTCCACTTT.

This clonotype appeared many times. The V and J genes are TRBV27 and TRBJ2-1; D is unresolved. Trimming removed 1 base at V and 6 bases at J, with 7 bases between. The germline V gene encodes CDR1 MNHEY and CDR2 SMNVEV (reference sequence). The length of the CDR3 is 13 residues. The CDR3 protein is CASSLLAGNEQFF. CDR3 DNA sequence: TGTGCCAGCAGTTTATTGGCTGGCAATGAGCAGTTCTTC.

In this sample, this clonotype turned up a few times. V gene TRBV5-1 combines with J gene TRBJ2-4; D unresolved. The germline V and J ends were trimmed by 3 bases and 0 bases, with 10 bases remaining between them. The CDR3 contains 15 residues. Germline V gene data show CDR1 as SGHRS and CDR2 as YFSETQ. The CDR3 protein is CASSSEYGAKNIQYF. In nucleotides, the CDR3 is TGCGCCAGCAGCTCGGAGTATGGAGCCAAAAACATTCAGTACTTC.